These 15 T cell receptor beta chains share one sample of origin, sequenced in a study of cytomegalovirus exposure and HLA in healthy donors. 13 Jbeta primers and 60 Vbeta primers were used for the PCR. Profiled with immunoSEQ multiplex PCR; TCRdb holds only in-frame clones, not every one. The table records 80,000 to 100,000 clones, about four fifths of them present only once. The specimen was PBMCs. The receptors derive from a female donor in good health and CMV-seropositive.

The rearrangement joins TRBV5-1 to TRBJ2-7; possible D gene TRBD1, 6 bases. Trimming shortened V by 5 bases and J by 1 base, and 13 bases separated the two germline ends. CDR1 SGHRS and CDR2 YFSETQ come from the germline V gene. The CDR3 contains 14 residues. CDR3 loop: CASSGYGTSYEQYF. CDR3 in DNA: TGCGCCAGCAGTGGATACGGGACATCCTACGAGCAGTACTTC.

V and J are TRBV19 and TRBJ2-5; 7 bases fit TRBD2. Germline V gene sequence: CDR1 LNHDA, CDR2 SQIVND (reference sequence). The CDR3 has 13 amino acids. V was clipped by 6 bases and J by 3 bases; unmatched bases: 4. In nucleotides, the CDR3 is TGTGCCAGTAGGAGGGCGGGAGAAGAGACCCAGTACTTC. The encoded protein is CASRRAGEETQYF.

The chain uses TRBV6-1 and TRBJ1-5, with TRBD1 matching over 7 bases. Germline CDR1 and CDR2: MNHNS and SASEGT. V trimming: 1 base; J trimming: 7 bases; junction bases outside the gene matches: 7. CDR3 length equals 15 residues. CDR3 in amino acids: CASSEVGRGDQPQHF. Here the CDR3 DNA reads TGTGCCAGCAGTGAAGTTGGCAGGGGGGACCAGCCCCAGCATTTT.

The chain couples TRBV14 to TRBJ1-2, with 9 bases fitting TRBD1. This CDR3 region has 14 residues. Per the germline V gene, CDR1 is SGHDN and CDR2 is FVKESK. V gave up 4 bases and J gave up 5 bases; unmatched junction bases: 5. DNA of the CDR3: TGTGCCAGCAGCCCCCGGGACAGGGTATATGGCTACACCTTC. It specifies CASSPRDRVYGYTF.

The V and J genes are TRBV28 and TRBJ2-7; TRBD1 matches 8 bases. Germline V gene lookup returns CDR1 MDHEN and CDR2 SYDVKM. The ends lost 3 bases at V and 2 bases at J; junction bases unmatched: 6. The CDR3 contains 15 residues. CDR3 in DNA: TGTGCCAGCAGTTTCCCGGGACAGGCAACCTACGAGCAGTACTTC. It specifies CASSFPGQATYEQYF.

The chain uses TRBV11-3 and TRBJ2-2; 10 bases match TRBD2. With 5 bases clipped from V and 5 bases from J, the junction kept 11 bases outside the gene matches. The CDR3 totals 17 residues. The V gene's germline CDR1 is SGHNT and CDR2 YENEEA. In DNA form, the CDR3 reads TGTGCCAGCAGCCCCGGGAGATCGGGACTAGCGACCGGGGAGCTGTTTTTT. The encoded protein is CASSPGRSGLATGELFF.

This clone was observed a single time. This chain uses TRBV2 with TRBJ1-5; D possibly corresponds to TRBD1 (6 bases). The CDR3 runs 15 residues. V gave up 4 bases and J gave up 4 bases, with 14 bases separating them. Germline V CDR1 and CDR2: SNHLY, FYNNEI. The CDR3 nucleotides are TGTGCCAGCAGTGGCCCGTGGGACACTAATCAGCCCCAGCATTTT. Translation gives CASSGPWDTNQPQHF. The full variable domain, its missing parts supplied by reference TRBV2 and TRBJ1-5, is EPEVTQTPSHQVTQMGQEVILRCVPISNHLYFYWYRQILGQKVEFLVSFYNNEISEKSEIFDDQFSVERPDGSNFTLKIRSTKLEDSAMYFCASSGPWDTNQPQHFGDGTRLSIL.

The count of this clone is one. The chain is built from TRBV7-9 and TRBJ2-5; D unclear. CDR3 length equals 14 residues. Germline values: CDR1 SEHNR, CDR2 FQNEAQ (reference sequence). Trimming left V 3 bases short and J 0 bases short, with 8 bases between. The CDR3 DNA follows: TGTGCCAGCAGCTTGGCGGAATACCAAGAGACCCAGTACTTC. It codes for CASSLAEYQETQYF.

Details on this clone: Relative to the germline gene, one junction end is altered; a read error may explain this. V gene TRBV7-9 combines with J gene TRBJ1-5; 8 bases are a match to TRBD1. This CDR3 is built from 16 residues. The germline gives CDR1 SEHNR, CDR2 FQNEAQ (reference sequence). CDR3: CSSSGTGGQSNQPQHF. In DNA, the CDR3 is TGTTCCAGCAGCGGAACAGGGGGTCAGAGCAATCAGCCCCAGCATTTT. The full variable domain, with the rest looked up from reference TRBV7-9 and TRBJ1-5, is DTGVSQNPRHKITKRGQNVTFRCDPISEHNRLYWYRQTLGQGPEFLTYFQNEAQLEKSRLLSDRFSAERPKGSFSTLEIQRTEQGDSAMYLCSSSGTGGQSNQPQHFGDGTRLSIL.

The rearrangement joins TRBV27 to TRBJ2-3; no definite D call. Trimming cost V 3 bases and J 1 base, with 5 bases left between them. The CDR3 runs to 13 residues. Germline V gives CDR1 MNHEY, CDR2 SMNVEV (reference sequence). The DNA of the CDR3 is TGTGCCAGCAGTTTCCTCCGCACAGATACGCAGTATTTT. Amino acids: CASSFLRTDTQYF.

The J gene is TRBJ1-2, the V gene TRBV5-4; 11 bases agree with TRBD1. Trimming took 2 bases from V and 8 from J; bases not matched to a gene: 11. This CDR3 is built from 16 residues. CDR1 is SGHNT and CDR2 is YYREEE in the germline V gene (reference sequence). CDR3 bases: TGTGCCAGCAGCTTACTCGGACAGGGGGCGAAAGGGGGCTACACCTTC. Encoded protein: CASSLLGQGAKGGYTF.

The J gene is TRBJ1-1, the V gene TRBV7-3; tentative D call: TRBD1 (5 bases). The CDR3 covers 13 residues. V was clipped by 4 bases and J by 4 bases, with 10 bases between them. Germline V CDR1 and CDR2: SGHTA, FQGTGA. The CDR3 reads CASSYNGGTEAFF. CDR3 DNA: TGTGCCAGCAGCTATAACGGGGGCACTGAAGCTTTCTTT.

CDR3 bases: TGTGCCGTCGGCCCTCCGTCCGGGAGTTCCTCCTACAATGAGCAGTTCTTC. As protein: CAVGPPSGSSSYNEQFF. The chain couples TRBV19 to TRBJ2-1, with D maybe TRBD2 (6 bases). CDR3 length equals 17 residues. Germline lookup yields CDR1 LNHDA and CDR2 SQIVND (reference sequence). The V end lost 11 bases, the J end lost 0 bases, and 23 bases lay between the germline ends.

This chain connects TRBV9 to TRBJ2-6, with D unresolved. V lost 7 bases and J 0 bases, leaving 8 bases between the germline ends. The CDR3 sequence is 14 residues long. From germline, CDR1 is SGDLS and CDR2 YYNGEE. CDR3 region: CASGVGSGANVLTF. The DNA for the CDR3 is TGTGCCAGCGGTGTCGGCTCTGGGGCCAACGTCCTGACTTTC.

This clone appeared a few times. The chain uses TRBV19 and TRBJ2-2; D perhaps matches TRBD1 (6 bases). The germline V and J ends were trimmed by 6 bases and 9 bases, with 14 bases remaining between them. Germline V lookup: CDR1 LNHDA, CDR2 SQIVND (reference sequence). The CDR3 loop spans 13 amino acids. CDR3 nucleotides: TGTGCCAGTAGCCTCGCACAGGGTTGGGAGCTGTTTTTT. Translation gives CASSLAQGWELFF.